The 16 T cell receptor beta chains in this list originate from one sample, sequenced in a study of T-cell reconstitution after alpha-beta-depleted transplantation in children. During its preparation, the TCRbeta library received unique molecular identifiers. TCRdb analysed the PCR reads with MiXCR anew, one entry per CDR3 protein. The sample consists of 250,000 to 350,000 distinct CDR3 sequences, over 20% of them appearing once. This specimen was PBMCs, mostly from graft donor cells, taken 180 days after TCRalphabeta/CD19-depleted stem cell transplant. These receptors came from a male patient under 18 who had a stem cell transplant for acute lymphoblastic leukemia, so the T cells may come from the graft donor.

The CDR3 here is CASSADLAGRETQYF. The CDR3 region has the DNA TGTGCCAGCAGCGCCGACCTAGCGGGAAGGGAGACCCAGTACTTC. V and J are TRBV9 and TRBJ2-5, with 9 bases aligning to TRBD2. The V gene end was trimmed by 3 bases and the J gene end by 5 bases; junction bases not matched to a gene: 8. The CDR3 runs 15 residues. CDR1 is SGDLS and CDR2 is YYNGEE in the germline V gene.

This clonotype turned up a few times. This sequence joins TRBV5-1 and TRBJ1-5, with TRBD1 matching 7 bases. V gave up 3 bases and J gave up 1 base; unmatched junction bases: 4. Germline CDR1 and CDR2: SGHRS and YFSETQ. The CDR3 contains 15 residues. The CDR3 DNA reads TGCGCCAGCAGCTGGGACAGCCTAAGCAATCAGCCCCAGCATTTT. The encoded protein is CASSWDSLSNQPQHF.

Only a few counts were recorded for this clonotype. V usage is TRBV29-1 and J usage is TRBJ2-7; the D gene is possibly TRBD1 (5 bases). This CDR3 comprises 12 residues. Germline CDR1 SQVTM, CDR2 ANQGSEA. Trimming left V 4 bases short and J 2 bases short, with 9 bases between. The CDR3 DNA follows: TGCAGCGTTGCCGCCAGGGCCTACGAGCAGTACTTC. This encodes CSVAARAYEQYF.

This clonotype was observed at least ten times. This chain joins TRBV12-3 or TRBV12-4 and TRBJ2-5, with 10 nucleotides matching TRBD2. The CDR3 has 16 amino acids. The V gene end was trimmed by 5 bases and the J gene end by 4 bases; junction bases not matched to a gene: 10. CDR3 DNA: TGTGCCAGCAGTCCTTCTAGCGGGAGAGGAGTAGAGACCCAGTACTTC. Encoded protein: CASSPSSGRGVETQYF.

There are a few counts of this clonotype. This chain uses TRBV20-1 with TRBJ2-2; 9 nucleotides agree with TRBD1. V lost 2 bases, J lost 2 bases, and 3 bases stayed unmatched. The CDR3 covers 15 residues. Germline V gene lookup returns CDR1 DFQATT and CDR2 SNEGSKA (reference sequence). The CDR3 is CSARLQGANTGELFF. For the CDR3, the DNA is TGCAGTGCTAGATTACAGGGGGCAAACACCGGGGAGCTGTTTTTT.

The chain has TRBV11-2 and TRBJ2-7; 9 nucleotides agree with TRBD2. Germline V gene data show CDR1 as SGHAT and CDR2 as FQNNGV. V gave up 1 base and J gave up 4 bases; unmatched junction bases: 5. The CDR3 loop spans 15 amino acids. CDR3 region: CASSLVSLAGYEQYF. CDR3 sequence (DNA): TGTGCCAGCAGCTTAGTGTCGCTAGCGGGGTACGAGCAGTACTTC.

The V gene is TRBV12-3 or TRBV12-4, the J gene TRBJ1-1; D ambiguous. CDR3 length equals 15 residues. V lost 3 bases, J lost 1 base, and 12 bases lay in between. The CDR3 DNA sequence: TGTGCCAGCAGTTTCAGGTCTGGGAGGAACACTGAAGCTTTCTTT. This gives the protein CASSFRSGRNTEAFF.

The chain links TRBV12-3 or TRBV12-4 to TRBJ2-3, with 11 bases fitting TRBD2. V was pared by 6 bases and J by 2 bases, with 4 bases of the junction left unmatched. CDR3 size: 15 residues. CDR3 loop: CASRPLAGDTDTQYF. The CDR3, as DNA: TGTGCCAGCAGGCCACTAGCGGGGGACACAGATACGCAGTATTTT.

This clonotype was seen more than once but under ten times. The chain joins TRBV7-3 to TRBJ2-6; 8 bases map to TRBD1. This CDR3 has 18 amino acids. In germline, CDR1 is SGHTA, CDR2 FQGTGA. J lost 1 base, V lost 1 base, and 6 bases had no gene match. The DNA of the CDR3 is TGTGCCAGCAGCTTAAGAGGACAGGGACCTTCTGGGGCCAACGTCCTGACTTTC. Translating gives CASSLRGQGPSGANVLTF.

This clonotype was seen more than once but under ten times. The V call is TRBV10-3, the J call TRBJ2-7, with 10 bases fitting TRBD2. This CDR3 region has 16 residues. The germline V gene encodes CDR1 ENHRY and CDR2 SYGVKD. The ends lost 3 bases at V and 4 bases at J; junction bases unmatched: 9. CDR3 bases: TGTGCCATCAGTGATAGCCTAGCGGGAGCACGGTACGAGCAGTACTTC. Protein product: CAISDSLAGARYEQYF.

The sample holds a few counts of this clonotype. J is TRBJ2-3 and V is TRBV12-5; D call uncertain. Germline CDR1 is LGHNT and CDR2 is FRNRAP. This CDR3 has 13 amino acids. V lost 4 bases and J lost 5, with 10 bases in between. CDR3 sequence reads: CASGSRLRDTQYF. The CDR3 DNA is TGTGCTAGTGGTTCCCGATTACGAGATACGCAGTATTTT.

This clonotype was detected many times. The chain combines TRBV7-2 with TRBJ1-1; D is unclear. Between the trimmed V and J ends, which lost 0 bases and 10 bases, there was a span of 9 bases. This CDR3 has 12 residues. From germline, CDR1 is SGHTA and CDR2 FQGNSA. The CDR3 is CASSLATLRAFF. CDR3 DNA: TGTGCCAGCAGCTTAGCTACACTCCGAGCTTTCTTT.

This sequence joins TRBV5-1 and TRBJ2-3; D unresolved. The germline gives CDR1 SGHRS, CDR2 YFSETQ. Trimming took off 4 bases at V and 8 bases at J, with 20 bases between the two ends. This CDR3 has 15 amino acids. The CDR3 here is CASSPETPDWGTQYF. The CDR3 bases are TGCGCCAGCAGCCCCGAAACTCCAGACTGGGGTACGCAGTATTTT.

This clonotype has a handful of counts. The chain links TRBV5-1 to TRBJ2-1; no definite D call. Trimming stripped 1 base from V and 5 bases from J, with 10 bases between. The germline gives CDR1 SGHRS, CDR2 YFSETQ. CDR3 length equals 14 residues. The CDR3 loop is CASSLQEPHNEQFF. The CDR3 nucleotides read TGCGCCAGCAGCTTGCAAGAACCCCACAATGAGCAGTTCTTC. Drawing the rest from reference TRBV5-1 and TRBJ2-1, the complete variable domain is KAGVTQTPRYLIKTRGQQVTLSCSPISGHRSVSWYQQTPGQGLQFLFEYFSETQRNKGNFPGRFSGRQFSNSRSEMNVSTLELGDSALYLCASSLQEPHNEQFFGPGTRLTVL.

This chain links TRBV5-1 with TRBJ2-2, with 7 positions matching TRBD1. CDR1 SGHRS and CDR2 YFSETQ come from the germline V gene. V gave up 4 bases and J gave up 3 bases; unmatched junction bases: 6. CDR3 length: 15 residues. For the CDR3, the DNA is TGCGCCAGCAGCCATTCAGGGGGTCACACCGGGGAGCTGTTTTTT. Translated, it gives CASSHSGGHTGELFF.

V is TRBV24-1 and J is TRBJ1-5; 10 bases agree with TRBD1. V lost 2 bases, J lost 4 bases, and 10 bases stayed unmatched. Germline V gives CDR1 KGHDR, CDR2 SFDVKD. The CDR3 is 18 amino acids. Here the CDR3 reads CATSDSILGTGDNQPQHF. CDR3 coding DNA: TGTGCCACCAGTGATTCTATACTCGGGACAGGGGATAATCAGCCCCAGCATTTT.